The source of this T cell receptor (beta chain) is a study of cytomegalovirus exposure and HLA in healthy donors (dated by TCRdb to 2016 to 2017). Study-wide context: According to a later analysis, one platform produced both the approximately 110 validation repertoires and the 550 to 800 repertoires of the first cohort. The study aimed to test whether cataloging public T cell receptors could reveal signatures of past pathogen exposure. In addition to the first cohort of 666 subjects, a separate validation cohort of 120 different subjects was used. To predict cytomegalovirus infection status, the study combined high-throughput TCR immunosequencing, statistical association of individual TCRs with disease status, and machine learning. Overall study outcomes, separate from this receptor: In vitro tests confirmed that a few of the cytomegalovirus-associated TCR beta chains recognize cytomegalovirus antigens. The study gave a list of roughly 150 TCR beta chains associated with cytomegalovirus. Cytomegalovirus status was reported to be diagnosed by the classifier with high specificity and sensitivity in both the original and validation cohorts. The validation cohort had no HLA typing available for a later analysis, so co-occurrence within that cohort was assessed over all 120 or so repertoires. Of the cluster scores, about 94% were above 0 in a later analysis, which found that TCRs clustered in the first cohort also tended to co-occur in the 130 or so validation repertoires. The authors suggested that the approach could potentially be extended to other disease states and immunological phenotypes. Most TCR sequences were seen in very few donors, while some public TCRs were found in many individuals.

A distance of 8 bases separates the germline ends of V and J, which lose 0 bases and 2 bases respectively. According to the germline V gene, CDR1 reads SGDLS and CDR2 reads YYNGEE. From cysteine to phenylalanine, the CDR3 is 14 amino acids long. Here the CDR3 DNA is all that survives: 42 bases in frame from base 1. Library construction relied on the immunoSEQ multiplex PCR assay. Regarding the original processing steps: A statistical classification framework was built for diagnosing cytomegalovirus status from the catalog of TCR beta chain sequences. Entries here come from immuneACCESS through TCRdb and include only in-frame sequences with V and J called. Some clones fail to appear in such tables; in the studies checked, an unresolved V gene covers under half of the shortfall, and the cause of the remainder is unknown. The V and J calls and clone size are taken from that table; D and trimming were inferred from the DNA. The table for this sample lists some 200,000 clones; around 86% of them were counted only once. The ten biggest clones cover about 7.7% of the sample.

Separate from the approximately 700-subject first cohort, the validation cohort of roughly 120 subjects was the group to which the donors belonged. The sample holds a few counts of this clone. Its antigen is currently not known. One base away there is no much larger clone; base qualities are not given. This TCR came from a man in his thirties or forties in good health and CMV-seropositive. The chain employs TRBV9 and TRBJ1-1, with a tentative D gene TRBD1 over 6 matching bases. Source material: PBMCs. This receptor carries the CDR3 CASSVVGANTEAFF. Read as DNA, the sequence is TGTGCCAGCAGCGTAGTGGGGGCCAACACTGAAGCTTTCTTT.